A single sample is the source of the 7 T cell receptor beta chains below, sequenced in a study of patients and donors after allogeneic stem cell transplantation. TCRdb called the RT-PCR reads again in MiXCR, with one record for every CDR3 protein. This sample has some 880,000 distinct CDR3 sequences, with approximately 19% found just once. The specimen was blood, either unsorted or a sorted T cell fraction (not recorded which). The source of these receptors is a human donor who was either an allogeneic HSCT recipient or a stem cell or donor lymphocyte infusion donor (not recorded which). It is not recorded whose cells these are; they may come from a transplant donor.

The chain combines TRBV14 with TRBJ2-5; TRBD1 matches at 8 bases. Germline assignment: CDR1 SGHDN and CDR2 FVKESK. V was clipped by 2 bases and J by 5 bases; unmatched bases: 7. This CDR3 is built from 15 residues. The CDR3 spells CASSQTRGQGETQYF. The CDR3 nucleotides read TGTGCCAGCAGCCAAACGCGTGGACAGGGTGAGACCCAGTACTTC.

The rearrangement joins TRBV2 to TRBJ1-6; unclear D gene. The CDR3 extends over 15 amino acids. Germline CDR1 and CDR2: SNHLY and FYNNEI. V lost 6 bases, J lost 3 bases, and 12 bases lay in between. The CDR3 DNA sequence: TGTGCCAGCAGCTACGACCGTAGCTATAATTCACCCCTCCACTTT. Translated, it gives CASSYDRSYNSPLHF.

The sample holds a few counts of this clonotype. CDR3 sequence: CASSGSRQGDKSDTQYF. The CDR3 DNA reads as TGCGCCAGCAGCGGATCCCGACAGGGAGATAAGTCAGATACGCAGTATTTT. This chain connects TRBV5-1 to TRBJ2-3; 7 nucleotides match TRBD1. Trimming at V came to 4 bases and at J to 4 bases, leaving 15 bases not matched to a gene. The CDR3 loop spans 17 amino acids. CDR1 is SGHRS and CDR2 is YFSETQ in the germline V gene.

Here the CDR3 reads CAWGAEAFF. The CDR3 bases are TGTGCCTGGGGAGCTGAAGCTTTCTTT. V is TRBV30 and J is TRBJ1-1; D ambiguous. The germline V gene has CDR1 GTSNPN and CDR2 SVGIG (reference sequence). This CDR3 has 9 amino acids. Trimming stripped 5 bases from V and 6 bases from J, with 4 bases between.

This clonotype has ten or more counts. The chain carries TRBV9 and TRBJ2-2; TRBD2 matches 7 bases. The CDR3 length is 16 residues. V shed 0 bases and J 0 bases; nucleotides not matched to a gene: 2. CDR1 SGDLS and CDR2 YYNGEE come from the germline V gene. The CDR3 protein is CASSVEAGSNTGELFF. As DNA, the CDR3 is TGTGCCAGCAGCGTAGAAGCGGGGTCGAACACCGGGGAGCTGTTTTTT.

The chain couples TRBV15 to TRBJ2-7; 7 bases map to TRBD2. Trimming cost V 0 bases and J 5 bases; bases outside gene matches: 4. The CDR3 is made up of 14 amino acids. Germline V gene lookup returns CDR1 LNHNV and CDR2 YYDKDF (reference sequence). In nucleotides, the CDR3 is TGTGCCACCAGCAGAGAACGGGACTACCACGAGCAGTACTTC. Translating it yields CATSRERDYHEQYF.

This clonotype was recorded a few times. The chain carries TRBV5-1 and TRBJ2-5; TRBD1 aligns across 10 bases. Trimming cost V 0 bases and J 3 bases; bases outside gene matches: 2. The CDR3 loop spans 15 amino acids. CDR1 and CDR2 from the germline V gene are SGHRS and YFSETQ. The CDR3: CASSLDGTGEETQYF. The CDR3, as DNA: TGCGCCAGCAGCTTGGATGGGACAGGGGAAGAGACCCAGTACTTC.